This is a list of T cell receptor beta chains from one sample in a study of cytomegalovirus exposure and HLA in healthy donors. TCRdb's copy holds only in-frame clones and misses some; the assay was immunoSEQ multiplex PCR. Here the sample table reports tens of thousands of clones. The sequenced sample was PBMCs. The receptors were gathered from a young woman in good health and CMV-seronegative. CDR3s include the opening cysteine and the closing phenylalanine or tryptophan.

>TRBJ1-5|TRBV6-1
CASSEGGTANQPQHF
>TRBJ2-3|TRBV6-6
CASIETNTDTQYF
>TRBJ1-2|TRBV19
CASSIGDRPTPYGYTF
>TRBJ2-2|TRBV9
CASSVGDRGFGELFF
>TRBJ1-1|TRBV5-6
CASIGMNTEAFF
>TRBJ1-5|TRBV18
CASSRAVIQPQHF
>TRBJ2-4|TRBV30
CAWSSGVAKNIQYF
>TRBJ2-1|TRBV29-1
CSVEEGQGYNEQFF
>TRBJ1-5|TRBV4-1
CASSQAQDQPQHF
>TRBJ1-3|TRBV18
CASSETAPNTIYF
>TRBJ2-7|TRBV5-6
CASTGQGAGEQYF
>TRBJ2-7|TRBV4-1
CASSQTGEGNYEQYF
>TRBJ1-5|TRBV6-6
CASSPTGSRNQPQHF
>TRBJ1-5|TRBV7-2
CASSPGSHQPQHF
>TRBJ2-2|TRBV30
CAWSFLAYTGELFF
>TRBJ2-1|TRBV6-1
CASSVSGLAGGSDEQFF
>TRBJ1-1|TRBV25-1
CASRTGGNTEAFF
>TRBJ2-7|TRBV13
CASSLGQEQYF
>TRBJ2-7|TRBV29-1
CSGLDRGRHEQYF
>TRBJ2-5|TRBV29-1
CSVEDSMGETQYF
>TRBJ2-7|TRBV12-5
CASGIAGGGEQYF
>TRBJ2-1|TRBV9
CASSVGLAGGHNEQFF
>TRBJ1-1|TRBV6-1
CASRQNTEAFF
>TRBJ2-1|TRBV7-3
CASSLVTSPMAEQFF
>TRBJ2-1|TRBV27
CASSLLGLYNEQFF
>TRBJ2-7|TRBV5-1
CASSPGPGRYEQYF
>TRBJ2-1|TRBV27
CASSSLSRVNNEQFF
>TRBJ2-7|TRBV6-5
CASPQRIAPKYF
>TRBJ2-1|TRBV9
CASSAGGRQGLEQFF
>TRBJ2-4|TRBV5-4
CASSPDPGENIQYF
>TRBJ2-2|TRBV9
CASSVGSGPNTGELFF
>TRBJ2-5|TRBV14
CASSHRKGLDQETQYF
>TRBJ1-3|TRBV9
CASSRTGQFSGNTIYF
>TRBJ1-2|TRBV30
CAWSFGGDRDGVSYGYTF
>TRBJ2-7|TRBV4-1
CASSQDQGPSGTVDYEQYF
>TRBJ1-5|TRBV2
CASSVSTSNQPQHF
>TRBJ2-2|TRBV29-1
CSVEGLAGESGELFF
>TRBJ1-3|TRBV7-6
CASSLGSSGNTIYF
>TRBJ2-7|TRBV18
CASSPYGGEQYF
>TRBJ1-2|TRBV28
CASSTWTGGALGYGYTF
>TRBJ2-7|TRBV7-9
CASSTTRAGGEQYF